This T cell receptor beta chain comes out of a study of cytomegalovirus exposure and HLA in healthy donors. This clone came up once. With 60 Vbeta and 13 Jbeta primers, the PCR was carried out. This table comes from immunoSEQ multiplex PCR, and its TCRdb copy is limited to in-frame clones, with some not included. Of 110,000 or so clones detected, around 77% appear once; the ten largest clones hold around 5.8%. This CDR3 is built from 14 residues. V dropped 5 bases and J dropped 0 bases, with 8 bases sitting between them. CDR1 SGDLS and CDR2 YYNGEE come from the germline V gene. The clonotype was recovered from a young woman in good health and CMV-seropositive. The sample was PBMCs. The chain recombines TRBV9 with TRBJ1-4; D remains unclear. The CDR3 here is CASSWAATNEKLFF. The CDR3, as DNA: TGTGCCAGCAGTTGGGCAGCAACTAATGAAAAACTGTTTTTT.